These 16 T cell receptor beta chains were all obtained from the same sample, sequenced in a study of blood T cell repertoires in COVID-19 (dated by TCRdb to about 2020). Library prep was done by the immunoSEQ multiplex PCR assay. The source is immuneACCESS, and TCRdb retained only in-frame sequences with V and J called. Part of the clones is not carried over; for the studies checked, unresolved V genes explain less than half of this, and the remainder is unexplained. Here the sample has about 97,000 clones; roughly nine tenths occur a single time. The ten largest clones take up 1.5% to 2% of the sample. The specimen sequenced was peripheral blood. Receptors originate from a man between 60 and 70 years old with acute or convalescent COVID-19.

In this sample, this clone turned up once. The chain uses TRBV12-3 or TRBV12-4 and TRBJ1-1, with TRBD1 matching over 8 bases. This CDR3 spans 13 amino acids. After removal of 6 bases from V and 8 bases from J, the junction contained 8 bases not matched to a gene. This chain's CDR3 is CASSPARGLEAFF. The DNA for the CDR3 is TGTGCCAGCAGCCCTGCCAGGGGGCTAGAAGCTTTCTTT.

The V and J genes are TRBV7-9 and TRBJ1-2, with D perhaps TRBD1 (5 bases). Germline loops: CDR1 SEHNR, CDR2 FQNEAQ (reference sequence). V lost 5 bases and J lost 8, with 15 bases in between. The CDR3 length is 13 residues. Here the CDR3 reads CASSPAGVRGYTF. The CDR3 region has the DNA TGTGCCAGCAGCCCCGCGGGGGTGCGAGGCTACACCTTC.

This clone was observed a single time. The V call is TRBV6-5, the J call TRBJ2-2, with 8 bases identical to TRBD1. The CDR3 length is 15 residues. Germline V gene lookup returns CDR1 MNHEY and CDR2 SVGAGI. V shed 7 bases, J shed 6 bases, and the junction held 10 bases outside the gene matches. The CDR3 reads CASTEARGLAGELFF. The CDR3 DNA reads as TGTGCCAGCACCGAGGCCAGGGGGCTTGCCGGGGAGCTGTTTTTT.

V usage is TRBV24-1 and J usage is TRBJ2-1; tentative D call: TRBD2 (6 bases). The CDR3 covers 14 residues. Germline V gene data show CDR1 as KGHDR and CDR2 as SFDVKD. V lost 3 bases and J lost 7, with 12 bases in between. The CDR3 coding sequence is TGTGCCACCAGTGATCGGACGGGGAGGAATGAGCAGTTCTTC. Translating gives CATSDRTGRNEQFF.

This clone was observed a few times. The chain employs TRBV7-9 and TRBJ1-1; maybe TRBD1 (5 bases). The CDR3 loop spans 13 amino acids. Germline lookup yields CDR1 SEHNR and CDR2 FQNEAQ (reference sequence). The V end lost 5 bases, the J end lost 5 bases, and 12 bases lay between the germline ends. The CDR3 reads CASSLYGGTEAFF. Written as DNA, the CDR3 is TGTGCCAGCAGCCTCTACGGGGGGACTGAAGCTTTCTTT.

The V call is TRBV7-9, the J call TRBJ1-5, with 9 bases aligning to TRBD1. With 5 bases clipped from V and 8 bases from J, the junction kept 7 bases outside the gene matches. Germline CDR1 reads SEHNR; CDR2 reads FQNEAQ (reference sequence). This CDR3 is built from 14 residues. CDR3 amino acids: CASSRTGEREPQHF. The CDR3 nucleotides read TGTGCCAGCAGCCGGACAGGGGAGAGGGAGCCCCAGCATTTT.

The chain carries TRBV4-2 and TRBJ1-4; D gene unclear. V lost 1 base, J lost 8 bases, and 5 bases lay in between. CDR1 is LGHNA and CDR2 is YNFKEQ in the germline V gene. The CDR3 loop spans 12 amino acids. CDR3: CASSQVVEKLFF. The DNA for the CDR3 is TGTGCCAGCAGCCAAGTAGTAGAAAAACTGTTTTTT.

This chain connects TRBV5-1 to TRBJ1-5, with a weak D call TRBD1 (6 bases). V gave up 1 base and J gave up 6 bases, with 14 bases separating them. Per the germline V gene, CDR1 is SGHRS and CDR2 is YFSETQ. The CDR3 length is 15 residues. Here the CDR3 DNA reads TGCGCCAGCAGCTTGACGACAGGATGGTTTCAGCCCCAGCATTTT. It encodes CASSLTTGWFQPQHF.

The J gene is TRBJ1-1, the V gene TRBV5-4, with D perhaps matching TRBD1 (6 bases). Trimming removed 3 bases at V and 7 bases at J, with 16 bases between. The CDR3 has 14 amino acids. CDR1 is SGHNT, CDR2 YYREEE, per germline (reference sequence). As DNA, the CDR3 is TGTGCCAGCAGCTCCTCCGACAGGCTCCGTGAAGCTTTCTTT. It is translated as CASSSSDRLREAFF.

This sequence joins TRBV6-5 and TRBJ2-3; the match to TRBD2 covers 9 bases. Germline-derived CDR1 and CDR2 are MNHEY and SVGAGI. The CDR3 loop spans 15 amino acids. Losses at the gene ends were 5 bases for V and 2 bases for J; bases not matched to a gene: 5. The CDR3 sequence is CASSLSGGYTDTQYF. The DNA for the CDR3 is TGTGCCAGCAGTCTAAGCGGGGGGTACACAGATACGCAGTATTTT.

The V gene is TRBV9, the J gene TRBJ2-5, with unresolved D. Germline V gives CDR1 SGDLS, CDR2 YYNGEE. The CDR3 is 15 amino acids. V dropped 3 bases and J dropped 0 bases, with 12 bases sitting between them. The CDR3 DNA follows: TGTGCCAGCAGCGCCGGCGGTAGGTACCAAGAGACCCAGTACTTC. It translates to CASSAGGRYQETQYF.

The chain is built from TRBV7-2 and TRBJ2-1, with 8 bases fitting TRBD2. V shed 2 bases, J shed 7 bases, and the junction held 10 bases outside the gene matches. Germline-derived CDR1 and CDR2 are SGHTA and FQGNSA. CDR3 size: 16 residues. The CDR3 loop is CASSLYRGGLGNEQFF. As DNA, the CDR3 is TGTGCCAGCAGCTTATATCGGGGGGGGCTGGGTAATGAGCAGTTCTTC.

This sequence joins TRBV28 and TRBJ1-1; TRBD1 matches at 7 bases. CDR3 length: 14 residues. The V gene's germline CDR1 is MDHEN and CDR2 SYDVKM. J lost 3 bases, V lost 6 bases, and 7 bases had no gene match. The CDR3 coding sequence is TGTGCCAGCAGCCGAGGGGGCCCGGACACTGAAGCTTTCTTT. It codes for CASSRGGPDTEAFF.

The V gene is TRBV25-1, the J gene TRBJ1-1, with D possibly TRBD1 on 5 matching bases. The CDR3 covers 13 residues. The germline V and J ends were trimmed by 5 bases and 1 base, with 8 bases remaining between them. The germline gives CDR1 MGHDK, CDR2 SYGVNS. The CDR3 region is CASSLQANTEAFF. DNA of the CDR3: TGTGCCAGCAGTCTACAGGCGAACACTGAAGCTTTCTTT. The whole variable domain, remainder taken from reference TRBV25-1 and TRBJ1-1, is EADIYQTPRYLVIGTGKKITLECSQTMGHDKMYWYQQDPGMELHLIHYSYGVNSTEKGDLSSESTVSRIRTEHFPLTLESARPSHTSQYLCASSLQANTEAFFGQGTRLTVV.

J is TRBJ1-3 and V is TRBV19, with TRBD1 identical over 7 bases. Unmatched junction bases numbered 9, after V lost 5 bases and J lost 2 bases. The CDR3 loop spans 16 amino acids. Germline V lookup: CDR1 LNHDA, CDR2 SQIVND (reference sequence). CDR3 nucleotide sequence: TGTGCCAGTAGTCTTCAGACAGGGCCAGCTGGAAACACCATATATTTT. This gives the protein CASSLQTGPAGNTIYF.

The chain employs TRBV7-9 and TRBJ1-1, with TRBD1 identical over 10 bases. The CDR3 loop spans 14 amino acids. Trimming at V came to 6 bases and at J to 6 bases, leaving 7 bases not matched to a gene. The V gene's germline CDR1 is SEHNR and CDR2 FQNEAQ (reference sequence). CDR3 protein: CASSHSGTGAEAFF. As DNA, the CDR3 is TGTGCCAGCAGTCACTCCGGGACAGGGGCTGAAGCTTTCTTT.